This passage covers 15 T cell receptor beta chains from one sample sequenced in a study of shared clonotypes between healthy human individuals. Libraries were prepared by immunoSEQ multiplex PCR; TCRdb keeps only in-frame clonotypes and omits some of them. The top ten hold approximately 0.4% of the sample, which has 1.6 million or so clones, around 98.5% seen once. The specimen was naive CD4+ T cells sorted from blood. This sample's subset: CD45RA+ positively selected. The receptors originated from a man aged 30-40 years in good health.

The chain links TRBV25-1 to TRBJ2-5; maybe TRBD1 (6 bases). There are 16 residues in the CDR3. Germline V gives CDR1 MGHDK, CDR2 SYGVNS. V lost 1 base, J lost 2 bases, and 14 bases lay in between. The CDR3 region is CASSESRTETQETQYF. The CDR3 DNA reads TGTGCCAGCAGTGAATCTCGGACAGAAACTCAAGAGACCCAGTACTTC.

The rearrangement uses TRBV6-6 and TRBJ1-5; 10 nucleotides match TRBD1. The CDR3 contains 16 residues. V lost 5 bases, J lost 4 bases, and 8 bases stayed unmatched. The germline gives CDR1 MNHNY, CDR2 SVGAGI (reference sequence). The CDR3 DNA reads TGTGCCAGCAGTACCACTTGGGACAGGGGAAATCAGCCCCAGCATTTT. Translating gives CASSTTWDRGNQPQHF.

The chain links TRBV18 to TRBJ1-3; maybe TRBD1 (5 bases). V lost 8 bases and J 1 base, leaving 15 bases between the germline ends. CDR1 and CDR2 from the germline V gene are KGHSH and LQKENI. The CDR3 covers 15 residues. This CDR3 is CASGPRVGSGNTIYF. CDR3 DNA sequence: TGTGCCAGCGGCCCCAGGGTTGGTTCTGGAAACACCATATATTTT.

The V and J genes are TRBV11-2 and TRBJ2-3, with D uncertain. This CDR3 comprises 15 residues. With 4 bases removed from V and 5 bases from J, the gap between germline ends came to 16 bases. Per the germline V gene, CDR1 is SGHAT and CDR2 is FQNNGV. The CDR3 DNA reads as TGTGCCAGCAGCTCACGACCAGTCCAAGGAGATACGCAGTATTTT. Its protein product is CASSSRPVQGDTQYF.

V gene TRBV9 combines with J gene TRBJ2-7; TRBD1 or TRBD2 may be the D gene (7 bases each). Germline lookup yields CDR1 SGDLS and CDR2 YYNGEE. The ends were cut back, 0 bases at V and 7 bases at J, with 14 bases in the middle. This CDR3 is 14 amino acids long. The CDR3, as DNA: TGTGCCAGCAGCGTAGAGGGGGCGCGGGAGGAGCAGTACTTC. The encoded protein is CASSVEGAREEQYF.

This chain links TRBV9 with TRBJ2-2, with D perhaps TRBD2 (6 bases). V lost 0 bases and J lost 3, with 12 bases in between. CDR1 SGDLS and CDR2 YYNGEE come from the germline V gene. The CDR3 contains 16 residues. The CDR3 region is CASSVVISGYTGELFF. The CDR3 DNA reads TGTGCCAGCAGCGTAGTGATTAGCGGATACACCGGGGAGCTGTTTTTT.

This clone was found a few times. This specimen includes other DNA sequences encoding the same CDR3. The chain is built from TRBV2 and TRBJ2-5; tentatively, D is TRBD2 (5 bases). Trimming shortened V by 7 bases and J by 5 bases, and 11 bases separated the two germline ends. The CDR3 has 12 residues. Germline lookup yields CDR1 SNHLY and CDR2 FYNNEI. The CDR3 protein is CASKAGGETQYF. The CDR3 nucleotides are TGTGCCAGCAAGGCAGGAGGCGAGACCCAGTACTTC.

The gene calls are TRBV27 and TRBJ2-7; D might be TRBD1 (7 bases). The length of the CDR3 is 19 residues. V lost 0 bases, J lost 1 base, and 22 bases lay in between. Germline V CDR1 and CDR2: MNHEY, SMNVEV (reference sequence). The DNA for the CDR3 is TGTGCCAGCAGTTTATCCACGACAGGGCTAGTGGGAGGTTCCTACGAGCAGTACTTC. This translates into CASSLSTTGLVGGSYEQYF.

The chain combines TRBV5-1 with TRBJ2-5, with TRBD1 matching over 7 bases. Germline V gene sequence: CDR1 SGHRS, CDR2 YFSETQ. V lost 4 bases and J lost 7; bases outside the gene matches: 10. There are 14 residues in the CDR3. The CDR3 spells CASSPGDSAGTQYF. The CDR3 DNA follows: TGCGCCAGCAGCCCCGGGGACAGCGCTGGGACCCAGTACTTC. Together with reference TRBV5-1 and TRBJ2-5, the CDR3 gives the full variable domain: KAGVTQTPRYLIKTRGQQVTLSCSPISGHRSVSWYQQTPGQGLQFLFEYFSETQRNKGNFPGRFSGRQFSNSRSEMNVSTLELGDSALYLCASSPGDSAGTQYFGPGTRLLVL.

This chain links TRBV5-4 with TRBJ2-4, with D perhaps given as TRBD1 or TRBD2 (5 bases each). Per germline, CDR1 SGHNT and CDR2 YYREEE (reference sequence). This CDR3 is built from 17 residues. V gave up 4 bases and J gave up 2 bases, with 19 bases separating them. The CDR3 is CASSKEGRGGTKNIQYF. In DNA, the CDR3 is TGTGCCAGCAGCAAAGAGGGCCGGGGCGGTACCAAAAACATTCAGTACTTC.

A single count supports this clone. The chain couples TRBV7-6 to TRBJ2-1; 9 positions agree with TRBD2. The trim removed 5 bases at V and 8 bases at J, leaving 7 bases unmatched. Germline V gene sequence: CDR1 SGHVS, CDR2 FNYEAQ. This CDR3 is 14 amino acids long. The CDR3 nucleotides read TGTGCCAGCAGCGTTGGACTAGCGTTCTATGAGCAGTTCTTC. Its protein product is CASSVGLAFYEQFF.

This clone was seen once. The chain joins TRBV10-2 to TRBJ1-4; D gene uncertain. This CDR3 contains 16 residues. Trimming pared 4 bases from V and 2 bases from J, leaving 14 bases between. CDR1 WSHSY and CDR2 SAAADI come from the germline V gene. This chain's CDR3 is CASSGSAPRTNEKLFF. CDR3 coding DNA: TGCGCCAGCAGTGGCAGCGCGCCTCGGACTAATGAAAAACTGTTTTTT.

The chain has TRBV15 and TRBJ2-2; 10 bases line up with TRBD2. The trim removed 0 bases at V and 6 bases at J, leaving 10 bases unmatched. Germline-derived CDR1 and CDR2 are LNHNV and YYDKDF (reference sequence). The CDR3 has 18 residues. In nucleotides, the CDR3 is TGTGCCACCAGCAGAGATCCCCTCCTAGCGGGAGTGGCCGGGGAGCTGTTTTTT. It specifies CATSRDPLLAGVAGELFF. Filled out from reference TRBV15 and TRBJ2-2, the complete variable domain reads DAMVIQNPRYQVTQFGKPVTLSCSQTLNHNVMYWYQQKSSQAPKLLFHYYDKDFNNEADTPDNFQSRRPNTSFCFLDIRSPGLGDTAMYLCATSRDPLLAGVAGELFFGEGSRLTVL.

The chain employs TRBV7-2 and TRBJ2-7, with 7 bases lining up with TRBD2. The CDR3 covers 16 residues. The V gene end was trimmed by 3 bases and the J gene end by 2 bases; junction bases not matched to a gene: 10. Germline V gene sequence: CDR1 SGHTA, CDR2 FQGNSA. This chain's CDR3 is CASSFALAGLPYEQYF. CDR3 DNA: TGTGCCAGCAGCTTCGCTTTAGCGGGTCTCCCCTACGAGCAGTACTTC. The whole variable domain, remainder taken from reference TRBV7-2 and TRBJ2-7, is GAGVSQSPSNKVTEKGKDVELRCDPISGHTALYWYRQSLGQGLEFLIYFQGNSAPDKSGLPSDRFSAERTGGSVSTLTIQRTQQEDSAVYLCASSFALAGLPYEQYFGPGTRLTVT.

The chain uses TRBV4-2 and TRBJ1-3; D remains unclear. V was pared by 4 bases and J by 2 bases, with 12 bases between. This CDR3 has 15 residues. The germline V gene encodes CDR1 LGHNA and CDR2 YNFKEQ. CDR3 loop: CASSPPGVPGNTIYF. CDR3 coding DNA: TGTGCCAGCAGCCCGCCAGGAGTACCTGGAAACACCATATATTTT.